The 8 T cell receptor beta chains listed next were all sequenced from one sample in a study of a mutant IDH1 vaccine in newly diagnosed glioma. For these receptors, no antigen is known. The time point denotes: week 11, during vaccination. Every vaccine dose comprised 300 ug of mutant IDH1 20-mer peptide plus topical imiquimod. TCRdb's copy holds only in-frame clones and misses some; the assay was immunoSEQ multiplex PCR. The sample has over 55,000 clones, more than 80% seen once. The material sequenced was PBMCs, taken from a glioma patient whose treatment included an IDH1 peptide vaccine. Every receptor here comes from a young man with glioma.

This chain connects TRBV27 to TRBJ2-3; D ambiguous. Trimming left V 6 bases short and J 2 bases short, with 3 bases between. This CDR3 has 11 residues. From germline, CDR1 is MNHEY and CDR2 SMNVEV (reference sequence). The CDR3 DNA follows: TGTGCCAGCAGCCACACAGATACGCAGTATTTT. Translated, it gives CASSHTDTQYF.

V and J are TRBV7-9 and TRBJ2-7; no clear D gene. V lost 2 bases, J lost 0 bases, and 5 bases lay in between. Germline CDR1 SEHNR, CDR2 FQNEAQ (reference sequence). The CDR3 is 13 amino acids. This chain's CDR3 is CASSLTNSYEQYF. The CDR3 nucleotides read TGTGCCAGCAGCTTAACCAACTCCTACGAGCAGTACTTC.

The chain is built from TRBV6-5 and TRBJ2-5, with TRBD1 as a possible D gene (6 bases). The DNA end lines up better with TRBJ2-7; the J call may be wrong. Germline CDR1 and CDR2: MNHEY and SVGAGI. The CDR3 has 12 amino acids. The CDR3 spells CASRRTGTEQYF. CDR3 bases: TGTGCCAGCAGACGTACAGGGACCGAGCAGTACTTC.

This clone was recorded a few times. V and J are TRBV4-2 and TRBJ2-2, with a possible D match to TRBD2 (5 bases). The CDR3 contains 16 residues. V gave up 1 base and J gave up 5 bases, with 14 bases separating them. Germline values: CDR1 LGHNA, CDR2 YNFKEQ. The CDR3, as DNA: TGTGCCAGCAGCCAAGTCACCGGCCGGGGAACCGGGGAGCTGTTTTTT. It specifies CASSQVTGRGTGELFF.

CDR3 protein: CAFRDSGNRYTF. CDR3 DNA sequence: TGTGCCTTTCGGGACAGCGGAAATCGCTACACCTTC. The chain employs TRBV10-3 and TRBJ1-2, with 7 positions matching TRBD1. The V and J ends lost 11 bases and 9 bases, in that order; junction bases with no gene match: 12. Per germline, CDR1 ENHRY and CDR2 SYGVKD. This CDR3 spans 12 amino acids.

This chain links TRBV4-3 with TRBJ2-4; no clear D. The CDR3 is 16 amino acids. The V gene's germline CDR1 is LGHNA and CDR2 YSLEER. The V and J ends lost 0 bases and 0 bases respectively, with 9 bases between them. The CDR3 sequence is CASSQDPPLAKNIQYF. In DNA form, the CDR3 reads TGCGCCAGCAGCCAAGATCCCCCATTAGCCAAAAACATTCAGTACTTC.

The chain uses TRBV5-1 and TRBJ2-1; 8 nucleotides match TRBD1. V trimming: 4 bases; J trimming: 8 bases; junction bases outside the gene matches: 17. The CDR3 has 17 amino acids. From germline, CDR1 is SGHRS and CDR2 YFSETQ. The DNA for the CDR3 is TGCGCCAGCAGCCAAATCTCTACAGGGGGTAGTGGGGATGAGCAGTTCTTC. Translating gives CASSQISTGGSGDEQFF. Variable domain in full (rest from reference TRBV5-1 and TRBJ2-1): KAGVTQTPRYLIKTRGQQVTLSCSPISGHRSVSWYQQTPGQGLQFLFEYFSETQRNKGNFPGRFSGRQFSNSRSEMNVSTLELGDSALYLCASSQISTGGSGDEQFFGPGTRLTVL.

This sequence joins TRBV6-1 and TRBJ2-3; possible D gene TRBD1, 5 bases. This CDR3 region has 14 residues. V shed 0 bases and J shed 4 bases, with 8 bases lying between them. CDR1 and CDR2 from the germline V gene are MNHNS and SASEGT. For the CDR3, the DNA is TGTGCCAGCAGTGAAGCGCGCAGGGCAGATACGCAGTATTTT. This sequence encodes CASSEARRADTQYF.